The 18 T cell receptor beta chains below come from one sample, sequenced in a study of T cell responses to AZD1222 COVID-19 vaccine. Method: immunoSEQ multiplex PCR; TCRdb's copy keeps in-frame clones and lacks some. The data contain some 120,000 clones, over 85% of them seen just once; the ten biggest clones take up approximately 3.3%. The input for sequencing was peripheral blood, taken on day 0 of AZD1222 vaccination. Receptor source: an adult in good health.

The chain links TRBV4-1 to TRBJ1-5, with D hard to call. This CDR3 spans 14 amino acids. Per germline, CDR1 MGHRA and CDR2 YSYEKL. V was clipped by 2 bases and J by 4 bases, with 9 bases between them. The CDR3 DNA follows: TGCGCCAGCAGCCAACTGCTGGGTAATCAGCCCCAGCATTTT. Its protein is CASSQLLGNQPQHF.

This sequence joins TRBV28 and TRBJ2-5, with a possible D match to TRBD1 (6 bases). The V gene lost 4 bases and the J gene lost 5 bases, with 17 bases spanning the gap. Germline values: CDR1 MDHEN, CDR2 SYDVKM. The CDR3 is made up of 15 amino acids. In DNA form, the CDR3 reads TGTGCCAGCAGTTCCTTTAGGGGGTTACGGGAGACCCAGTACTTC. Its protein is CASSSFRGLRETQYF.

The CDR3 region has the DNA TGTGCCATCAGAGCGTCTTTGGGGGATCCGAACACCGGGGAGCTGTTTTTT. It translates to CAIRASLGDPNTGELFF. V gene TRBV10-3 combines with J gene TRBJ2-2; D tentatively reads TRBD1 or TRBD2 (5 bases each). CDR1 and CDR2 (germline): ENHRY, SYGVKD. Deletions cut 6 bases from V and 0 bases from J, with 17 bases between. CDR3 length: 17 residues.

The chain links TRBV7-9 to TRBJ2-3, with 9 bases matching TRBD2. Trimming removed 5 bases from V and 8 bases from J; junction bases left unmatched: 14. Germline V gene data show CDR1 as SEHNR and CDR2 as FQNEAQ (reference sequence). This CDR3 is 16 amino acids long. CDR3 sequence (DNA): TGTGCCAGCAGCGGGCGCGGCGGGAGGGCCGTCTCTACGCAGTATTTT. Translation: CASSGRGGRAVSTQYF.

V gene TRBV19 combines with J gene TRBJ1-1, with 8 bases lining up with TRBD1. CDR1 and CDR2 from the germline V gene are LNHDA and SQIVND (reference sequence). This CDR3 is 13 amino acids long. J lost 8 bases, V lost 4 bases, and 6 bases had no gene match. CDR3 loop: CASSTFGQGEAFF. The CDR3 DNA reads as TGTGCCAGTAGTACCTTCGGACAGGGCGAAGCTTTCTTT.

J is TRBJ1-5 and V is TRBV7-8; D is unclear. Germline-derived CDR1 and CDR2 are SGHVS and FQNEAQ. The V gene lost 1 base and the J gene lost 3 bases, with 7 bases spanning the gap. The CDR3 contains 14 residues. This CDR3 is CASSLGQPNQPQHF. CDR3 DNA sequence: TGTGCCAGCAGCTTAGGCCAGCCCAATCAGCCCCAGCATTTT. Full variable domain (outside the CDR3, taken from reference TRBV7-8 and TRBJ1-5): GAGVSQSPRYKVAKRGQDVALRCDPISGHVSLFWYQQALGQGPEFLTYFQNEAQLDKSGLPSDRFFAERPEGSVSTLKIQRTQQEDSAVYLCASSLGQPNQPQHFGDGTRLSIL.

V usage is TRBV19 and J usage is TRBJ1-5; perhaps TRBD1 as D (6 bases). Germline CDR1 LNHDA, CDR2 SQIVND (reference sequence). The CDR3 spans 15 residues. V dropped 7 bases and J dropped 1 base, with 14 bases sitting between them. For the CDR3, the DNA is TGTGCCAGTATTGGACCCGGGACAAGCAATCAGCCCCAGCATTTT. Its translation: CASIGPGTSNQPQHF.

The CDR3 DNA reads TGTGCCTGGAACGTAGGGGGTATAGGTGAAAAACTGTTTTTT. Translated: CAWNVGGIGEKLFF. The chain employs TRBV30 and TRBJ1-4, with D possibly TRBD1 on 6 matching bases. This CDR3 is built from 14 residues. The V and J ends lost 4 bases and 7 bases respectively, with 16 bases between them. Germline CDR1 reads GTSNPN; CDR2 reads SVGIG (reference sequence).

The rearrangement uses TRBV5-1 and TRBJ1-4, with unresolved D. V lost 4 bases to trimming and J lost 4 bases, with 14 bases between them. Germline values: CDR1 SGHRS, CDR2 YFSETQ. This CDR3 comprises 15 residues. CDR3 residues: CASSLASRINEKLFF. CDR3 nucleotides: TGCGCCAGCAGCCTGGCGTCGCGAATTAATGAAAAACTGTTTTTT.

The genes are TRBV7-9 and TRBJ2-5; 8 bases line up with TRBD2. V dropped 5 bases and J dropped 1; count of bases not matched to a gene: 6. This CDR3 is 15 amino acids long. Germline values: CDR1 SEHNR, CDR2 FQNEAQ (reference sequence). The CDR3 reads CASSLLLAAQETQYF. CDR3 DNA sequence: TGTGCCAGCAGCCTCCTACTAGCGGCCCAAGAGACCCAGTACTTC.

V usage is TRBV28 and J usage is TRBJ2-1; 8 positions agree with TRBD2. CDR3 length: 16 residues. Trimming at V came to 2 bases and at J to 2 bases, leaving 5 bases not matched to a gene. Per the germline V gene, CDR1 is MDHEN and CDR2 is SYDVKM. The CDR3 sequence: CASSLTGTRTYNEQFF. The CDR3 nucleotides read TGTGCCAGCAGTTTAACCGGGACTAGAACCTACAATGAGCAGTTCTTC.

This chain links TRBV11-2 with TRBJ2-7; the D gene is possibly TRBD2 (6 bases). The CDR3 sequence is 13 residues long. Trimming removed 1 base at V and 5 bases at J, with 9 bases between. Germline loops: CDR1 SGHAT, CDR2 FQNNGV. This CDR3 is CASSLGVADEQYF. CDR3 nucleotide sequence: TGTGCCAGCAGCTTAGGGGTAGCGGACGAGCAGTACTTC. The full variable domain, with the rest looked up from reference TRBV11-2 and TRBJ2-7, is EAGVAQSPRYKIIEKRQSVAFWCNPISGHATLYWYQQILGQGPKLLIQFQNNGVVDDSQLPKDRFSAERLKGVDSTLKIQPAKLEDSAVYLCASSLGVADEQYFGPGTRLTVT.

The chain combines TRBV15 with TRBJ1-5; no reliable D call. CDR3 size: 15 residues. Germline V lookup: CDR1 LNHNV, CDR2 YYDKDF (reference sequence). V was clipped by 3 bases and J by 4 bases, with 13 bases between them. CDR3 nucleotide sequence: TGTGCCACCAGCAGTGGGCTGGGGAGGAATCAGCCCCAGCATTTT. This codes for CATSSGLGRNQPQHF.

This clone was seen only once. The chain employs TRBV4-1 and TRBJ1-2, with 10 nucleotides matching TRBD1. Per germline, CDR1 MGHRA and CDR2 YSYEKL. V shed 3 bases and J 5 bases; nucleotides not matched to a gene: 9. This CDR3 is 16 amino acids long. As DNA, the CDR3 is TGCGCCAGCAGCCAGATCCGGGACAGGGGATATTATGGCTACACCTTC. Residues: CASSQIRDRGYYGYTF.

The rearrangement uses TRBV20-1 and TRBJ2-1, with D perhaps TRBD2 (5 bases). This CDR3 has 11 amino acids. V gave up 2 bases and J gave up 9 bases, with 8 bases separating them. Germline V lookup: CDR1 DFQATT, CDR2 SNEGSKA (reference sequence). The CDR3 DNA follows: TGCAGTGCTAGAAGACTAATTGAGCAGTTCTTC. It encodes CSARRLIEQFF.

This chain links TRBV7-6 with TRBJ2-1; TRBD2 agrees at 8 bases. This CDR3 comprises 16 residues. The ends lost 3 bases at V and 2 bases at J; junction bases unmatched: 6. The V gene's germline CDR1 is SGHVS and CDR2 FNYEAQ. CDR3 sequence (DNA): TGTGCCAGCAGCTTCTCCGGGACTAGGACCTACAATGAGCAGTTCTTC. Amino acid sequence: CASSFSGTRTYNEQFF.

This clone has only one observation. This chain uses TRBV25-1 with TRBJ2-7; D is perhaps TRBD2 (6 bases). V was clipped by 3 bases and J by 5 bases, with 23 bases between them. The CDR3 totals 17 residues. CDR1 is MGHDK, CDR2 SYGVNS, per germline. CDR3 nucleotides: TGTGCCAGCAGTGACTACTCCCGAGGGACCGGGACTCACGAGCAGTACTTC. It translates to CASSDYSRGTGTHEQYF.

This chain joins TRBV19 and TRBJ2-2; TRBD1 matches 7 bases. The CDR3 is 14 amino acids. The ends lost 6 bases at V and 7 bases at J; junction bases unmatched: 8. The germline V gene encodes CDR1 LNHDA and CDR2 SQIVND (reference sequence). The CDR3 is CASRERGLVGELFF. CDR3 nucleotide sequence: TGTGCCAGTAGGGAGAGGGGGCTGGTCGGGGAGCTGTTTTTT. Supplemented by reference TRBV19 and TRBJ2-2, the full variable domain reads DGGITQSPKYLFRKEGQNVTLSCEQNLNHDAMYWYRQDPGQGLRLIYYSQIVNDFQKGDIAEGYSVSREKKESFPLTVTSAQKNPTAFYLCASRERGLVGELFFGEGSRLTVL.